The rows below give T cell receptor beta chains drawn from one sample of a study of OX40 agonist ivuxolimab in advanced cancers. Assay: immunoSEQ multiplex PCR; the TCRdb copy retains only in-frame clones and omits some. Counted here are around 46,000 clones, around 77% occurring once; the ten biggest clones make up 2.6%. The starting material was CD4+ or CD8+ T cells sorted from blood, obtained in a trial of the OX40 agonist ivuxolimab. Source of these receptors: an adult with an advanced solid tumor such as melanoma, head and neck, liver or kidney cancer. Both conserved end residues are part of each CDR3. The order of the fields is CDR3 protein, CDR3 DNA, clone size, D gene, V gene, J gene. D genes are given only for firm matches. The listing skips clone size in some rows; elsewhere it reads once, few, many or a size class.

CDR3aa: CASSLSGRASYNEQFF; CDR3nt: TGTGCCAGCAGCTTATCAGGGAGGGCCTCCTACAATGAGCAGTTCTTC; abundance: NA; d_gene: TRBD2; v_gene: TRBV7-3; j_gene: TRBJ2-1
CDR3aa: CASSQQGDYGYTF; CDR3nt: TGTGCCAGCAGCCAACAGGGGGACTATGGCTACACCTTC; abundance: NA; d_gene: TRBD1; v_gene: TRBV27; j_gene: TRBJ1-2
CDR3aa: CASSPGLGNTGELFF; CDR3nt: TGTGCCAGCAGCCCGGGACTGGGAAACACCGGGGAGCTGTTTTTT; abundance: NA; d_gene: NA; v_gene: TRBV7-8; j_gene: TRBJ2-2
CDR3aa: CASSPPGGVNSEQFF; CDR3nt: TGTGCCAGCAGTCCTCCGGGGGGAGTGAACAGTGAGCAGTTCTTC; abundance: NA; d_gene: TRBD2; v_gene: TRBV28; j_gene: TRBJ2-1
CDR3aa: CAWSTGEIGNTIYF; CDR3nt: TGTGCCTGGAGTACAGGGGAGATTGGAAACACCATATATTTT; abundance: NA; d_gene: TRBD1; v_gene: TRBV30; j_gene: TRBJ1-3
CDR3aa: CASNTGTVNNEQFF; CDR3nt: TGTGCCAGCAATACCGGGACCGTTAACAATGAGCAGTTCTTC; abundance: NA; d_gene: NA; v_gene: TRBV6-1; j_gene: TRBJ2-1
CDR3aa: CAWSVPPQAYEQYF; CDR3nt: TGTGCCTGGAGTGTACCCCCACAGGCCTACGAGCAGTACTTC; abundance: NA; d_gene: NA; v_gene: TRBV30; j_gene: TRBJ2-7
CDR3aa: CASSRGVGELFF; CDR3nt: TGTGCCAGTTCGAGGGGAGTCGGGGAGCTGTTTTTT; abundance: NA; d_gene: NA; v_gene: TRBV6-5; j_gene: TRBJ2-2
CDR3aa: CASSRETQYF; CDR3nt: TGTGCCAGCAGCCGTGAGACCCAGTACTTC; abundance: NA; d_gene: NA; v_gene: TRBV2; j_gene: TRBJ2-5
CDR3aa: CASIWASGKSEQFF; CDR3nt: TGTGCCAGCATCTGGGCTAGCGGGAAAAGTGAGCAGTTCTTC; abundance: NA; d_gene: TRBD2; v_gene: TRBV28; j_gene: TRBJ2-1
CDR3aa: CASSLSLRSSTDTQYF; CDR3nt: TGCGCCAGCAGCTTGTCACTGCGTTCTAGCACAGATACGCAGTATTTT; abundance: NA; d_gene: NA; v_gene: TRBV5-1; j_gene: TRBJ2-3
CDR3aa: CASPFLEPGAHYEQYF; CDR3nt: TGTGCCAGTCCTTTCCTTGAGCCAGGGGCCCATTACGAGCAGTACTTC; abundance: few; d_gene: NA; v_gene: TRBV19; j_gene: TRBJ2-7
CDR3aa: CASSLAHVEKLFF; CDR3nt: TGTGCCAGCAGCTTGGCCCACGTTGAAAAACTGTTTTTT; abundance: NA; d_gene: NA; v_gene: TRBV5-5; j_gene: TRBJ1-4